This TCR beta chain was identified in a study of Ad26.COV2.S vaccination and SARS-CoV-2 variants. As for the study in general: The authors gave Ad26.COV2.S intramuscularly, either once or twice 56 days apart.

The assay was immunoSEQ multiplex PCR, and TCRdb's table has in-frame clones only and misses some. This table holds fewer than 400,000 clones, about 88% found once. Treatment indicated: roughly 18 received Ad26.COV2.S at low or high dose, single or two shots; about 5 received placebo; per-sample allocation not given. Following the first vaccine or placebo injection, samples were taken on day 63. The CDR3 totals 15 residues. The V gene's germline CDR1 is SNHLY and CDR2 FYNNEI. V shed 5 bases, J shed 7 bases, and the junction held 5 bases outside the gene matches. The rearrangement uses TRBV2 and TRBJ2-1; 13 bases agree with TRBD2. The sample was peripheral blood, taken in a trial of Ad26.COV2.S vaccine versus placebo. The TCR originated in a person between 18 and 60 years old who received the Ad26.COV2.S COVID-19 vaccine or a placebo. CDR3 protein: CASSPTSGGHNEQFF. The DNA for the CDR3 is TGTGCCAGCAGTCCGACTAGCGGGGGGCATAATGAGCAGTTCTTC.